Each of the 24 T cell receptor beta chains below was sequenced from the same sample in a study of CD8 T cells in Susac syndrome. cDNA came from about 0.5 to 1 ug RNA primed by random hexamers. TCRdb recomputed calls from the immunoSEQ multiplex PCR reads with MiXCR, one row per CDR3 protein. The sample contains around 100,000 distinct CDR3 sequences, 95% of which appear only once. The sample taken for sequencing was CD8+ T cells from PBMCs. The receptor set was obtained from a human donor with Susac syndrome.

This chain links TRBV13 with TRBJ2-7; 7 bases are shared with TRBD1. The germline V gene has CDR1 PRHDT and CDR2 FYEKMQ (reference sequence). The CDR3 is made up of 12 amino acids. Trimming took 4 bases from V and 9 from J; bases not matched to a gene: 6. CDR3 protein: CASSSQGVGQYF. The CDR3 DNA reads TGTGCCAGCAGCTCGCAGGGGGTCGGGCAGTACTTC.

The chain recombines TRBV7-3 with TRBJ2-1; 9 nucleotides align to TRBD2. V lost 2 bases, J lost 2 bases, and 1 base stayed unmatched. The germline V gene has CDR1 SGHTA and CDR2 FQGTGA. CDR3 length equals 15 residues. The CDR3 reads CASSLAGGTYNEQFF. The DNA for the CDR3 is TGTGCCAGCAGCTTAGCGGGGGGGACCTACAATGAGCAGTTCTTC.

This rearrangement joins TRBV20-1 to TRBJ2-7; 12 nucleotides match TRBD1. In germline, CDR1 is DFQATT, CDR2 SNEGSKA (reference sequence). The CDR3 length is 14 residues. Trimming cost V 5 bases and J 5 bases; bases outside gene matches: 7. This CDR3 is CSALAGTGGDEQYF. The CDR3 coding sequence is TGCAGTGCTCTCGCCGGGACAGGGGGCGACGAGCAGTACTTC.

The chain couples TRBV29-1 to TRBJ2-5; TRBD1 is a possible D gene (5 bases). V was cut by 6 bases and J by 6 bases, with 11 bases left in between. The CDR3 has 11 residues. The germline V gene has CDR1 SQVTM and CDR2 ANQGSEA. CDR3 DNA sequence: TGCAGCGTGAGCAGGGAAAAGACCCAGTACTTC. It specifies CSVSREKTQYF.

This chain joins TRBV27 and TRBJ2-5; D is possibly TRBD2 (5 bases). V was clipped by 6 bases and J by 4 bases, with 15 bases between them. The CDR3 loop spans 14 amino acids. Germline V gives CDR1 MNHEY, CDR2 SMNVEV (reference sequence). The DNA of the CDR3 is TGTGCCAGCAGCCCGTCGGGGTGGAGAGAGACCCAGTACTTC. Translation: CASSPSGWRETQYF.

This chain links TRBV6-6 with TRBJ2-1; the match to TRBD2 covers 13 bases. Germline-derived CDR1 and CDR2 are MNHNY and SVGAGI (reference sequence). V dropped 5 bases and J dropped 5; count of bases not matched to a gene: 6. The CDR3 is 16 amino acids. This CDR3 is CASSALTSGRDNEQFF. The CDR3 coding sequence is TGTGCCAGCAGTGCCCTTACTAGCGGGAGGGACAATGAGCAGTTCTTC.

V usage is TRBV7-9 and J usage is TRBJ1-1; 7 bases are shared with TRBD1. The CDR3 sequence is 14 residues long. Germline V gene lookup returns CDR1 SEHNR and CDR2 FQNEAQ (reference sequence). V gave up 3 bases and J gave up 0 bases; unmatched junction bases: 1. The CDR3 region has the DNA TGTGCCAGCAGCTTGACAGGGATGAACACTGAAGCTTTCTTT. This translates into CASSLTGMNTEAFF.

The CDR3 spells CSVAGRVTEAFF. DNA of the CDR3: TGCAGCGTTGCCGGGAGGGTCACTGAAGCTTTCTTT. This sequence joins TRBV29-1 and TRBJ1-1; no clear D. Trimming left V 4 bases short and J 4 bases short, with 10 bases between. The V gene's germline CDR1 is SQVTM and CDR2 ANQGSEA. The length of the CDR3 is 12 residues.

This chain connects TRBV20-1 to TRBJ2-5; tentative D call: TRBD2 (6 bases). Trimming removed 6 bases from V and 5 bases from J, with 13 bases in between. The CDR3 extends over 12 amino acids. Germline V lookup: CDR1 DFQATT, CDR2 SNEGSKA (reference sequence). This chain's CDR3 is CSARTGSETQYF. CDR3 DNA: TGCAGTGCCCGGACCGGGAGCGAGACCCAGTACTTC.

The gene calls are TRBV7-8 and TRBJ2-1, with TRBD2 identical over 8 bases. Germline loops: CDR1 SGHVS, CDR2 FQNEAQ. After removal of 6 bases from V and 9 bases from J, the junction contained 13 bases not matched to a gene. The CDR3 is made up of 15 amino acids. Here the CDR3 reads CASRATGRGGREQFF. DNA for the CDR3: TGTGCCAGCAGAGCGACAGGTCGGGGGGGACGTGAGCAGTTCTTC.

The J gene is TRBJ2-7, the V gene TRBV7-9; no clear D. Trimming stripped 1 base from V and 2 bases from J, with 9 bases between. The germline V gene encodes CDR1 SEHNR and CDR2 FQNEAQ (reference sequence). The CDR3 is 14 residues long. CDR3 residues: CASSLVPRTYEQYF. The CDR3 bases are TGTGCCAGCAGCTTAGTGCCAAGGACCTACGAGCAGTACTTC.

This clonotype was seen once. The chain carries TRBV7-9 and TRBJ2-7, with 11 bases matching TRBD2. Trimming cost V 5 bases and J 2 bases; bases outside gene matches: 8. Per the germline V gene, CDR1 is SEHNR and CDR2 is FQNEAQ (reference sequence). This CDR3 spans 16 amino acids. In DNA, the CDR3 is TGTGCCAGCAGCCCAGGACTAGCGGGCGTCGCCTACGAGCAGTACTTC. Translation gives CASSPGLAGVAYEQYF. The complete variable domain, with remaining parts taken from reference TRBV7-9 and TRBJ2-7, reads DTGVSQNPRHKITKRGQNVTFRCDPISEHNRLYWYRQTLGQGPEFLTYFQNEAQLEKSRLLSDRFSAERPKGSFSTLEIQRTEQGDSAMYLCASSPGLAGVAYEQYFGPGTRLTVT.

A note on this clonotype: The CDR3 carries no conserved terminal phenylalanine or tryptophan, so it likely arises from a read error. V is TRBV23-1 and J is TRBJ2-7, with 13 bases that match TRBD2. Being an ORF, TRBV23-1 has a function that is uncertain. This CDR3 has 19 residues. In DNA, the CDR3 is TGCGCCAGCATTCAAAATGGACTAGCGGGAGTTCCAACAACCTACGAGCAGTACCTC. This encodes CASIQNGLAGVPTTYEQYL.

The gene calls are TRBV15 and TRBJ2-6; 8 bases fit TRBD1. The CDR3 is 14 residues long. Germline CDR1 is LNHNV and CDR2 is YYDKDF (reference sequence). The junction had 5 bases not matched to a gene; V was cut back by 9 bases and J by 4 bases. The chain's CDR3 is CATEDRDGANVLTF. DNA of the CDR3: TGTGCCACTGAGGACAGGGACGGGGCCAACGTCCTGACTTTC.

The V call is TRBV6-2 or TRBV6-3, the J call TRBJ2-5; tentatively, D is TRBD2 (5 bases). Trimming stripped 2 bases from V and 5 bases from J, with 9 bases between. Germline lookup yields CDR1 MNHEY and CDR2 SVGEGT. The CDR3 is made up of 13 amino acids. CDR3 coding DNA: TGTGCCAGCAGTTACCGGACTTTGGAGACCCAGTACTTC. It codes for CASSYRTLETQYF.

The V gene is TRBV29-1, the J gene TRBJ1-1; no clear D. The CDR3 has 12 residues. CDR1 is SQVTM, CDR2 ANQGSEA, per germline. Trimming removed 6 bases at V and 1 base at J, with 9 bases between. The CDR3 coding sequence is TGCAGCGTATCCGACGGGAACACTGAAGCTTTCTTT. Protein sequence: CSVSDGNTEAFF.

The J gene is TRBJ2-7, the V gene TRBV4-1; tentative D call: TRBD2 (6 bases). CDR1 is MGHRA, CDR2 YSYEKL, per germline. V was shortened by 4 bases and J by 6 bases, with 19 bases between the two germline ends. This CDR3 is built from 15 residues. The CDR3 loop reads CASSREAGSAGEQYF. The CDR3 DNA reads as TGCGCCAGCAGCCGAGAGGCCGGGAGCGCCGGCGAGCAGTACTTC.

The J gene is TRBJ2-7, the V gene TRBV20-1, with TRBD1 identical over 11 bases. CDR1 and CDR2 (germline): DFQATT, SNEGSKA (reference sequence). The CDR3 runs to 14 residues. V lost 6 bases, J lost 1 base, and 5 bases stayed unmatched. CDR3 in DNA: TGCAGTGCCGGTGGGACAGGGGGATCCTACGAGCAGTACTTC. It yields the protein CSAGGTGGSYEQYF.

This clonotype was counted once. This rearrangement joins TRBV3-1 to TRBJ1-2; TRBD1 might be the D (6 bases). V gave up 0 bases and J gave up 4 bases, with 12 bases separating them. The CDR3 sequence is 15 residues long. CDR1 is LGHDT, CDR2 YNNKEL, per germline (reference sequence). The CDR3, as DNA: TGTGCCAGCAGCCAAGATAGGACAGCAGTCTATGGCTACACCTTC. It yields the protein CASSQDRTAVYGYTF.

The rearrangement joins TRBV14 to TRBJ1-1; 7 bases fit TRBD1. With 1 base clipped from V and 8 bases from J, the junction kept 1 base outside the gene matches. Germline V gives CDR1 SGHDN, CDR2 FVKESK. CDR3 length: 12 residues. The CDR3 coding sequence is TGTGCCAGCAGCCAAGGGACAGGAGAAGCTTTCTTT. Translating gives CASSQGTGEAFF.

The chain couples TRBV9 to TRBJ2-5; TRBD2 aligns across 7 bases. Germline lookup yields CDR1 SGDLS and CDR2 YYNGEE. The CDR3 sequence is 13 residues long. V shed 3 bases, J shed 5 bases, and the junction held 4 bases outside the gene matches. As DNA, the CDR3 is TGTGCCAGCAGCGGGGGGGGAGGGGAGACCCAGTACTTC. It yields the protein CASSGGGGETQYF.

The chain's CDR3 is CATAGGSSYGYTF. The DNA for the CDR3 is TGCGCCACGGCCGGCGGGTCTAGCTATGGCTACACCTTC. The V and J genes are TRBV23-1 and TRBJ1-2, with unresolved D. TRBV23-1 belongs to the ORF category, with a function that is uncertain. This CDR3 is built from 13 residues. Trimming removed 10 bases from V and 4 bases from J, with 16 bases in between.

V is TRBV28 and J is TRBJ1-2; the D is unclear. V lost 3 bases and J lost 4, with 6 bases in between. From germline, CDR1 is MDHEN and CDR2 SYDVKM. This CDR3 is built from 12 residues. CDR3 nucleotides: TGTGCCAGCAGTTTTGGCTCCTATGGCTACACCTTC. Translated: CASSFGSYGYTF.

The chain couples TRBV3-1 to TRBJ2-5; a weak D match, TRBD1 (6 bases). V lost 0 bases and J 2 bases, leaving 10 bases between the germline ends. The CDR3 is made up of 15 amino acids. CDR1 and CDR2 from the germline V gene are LGHDT and YNNKEL (reference sequence). CDR3 DNA: TGTGCCAGCAGCCAAGATCGAAGGGGGCAAGAGACCCAGTACTTC. Translating it yields CASSQDRRGQETQYF.